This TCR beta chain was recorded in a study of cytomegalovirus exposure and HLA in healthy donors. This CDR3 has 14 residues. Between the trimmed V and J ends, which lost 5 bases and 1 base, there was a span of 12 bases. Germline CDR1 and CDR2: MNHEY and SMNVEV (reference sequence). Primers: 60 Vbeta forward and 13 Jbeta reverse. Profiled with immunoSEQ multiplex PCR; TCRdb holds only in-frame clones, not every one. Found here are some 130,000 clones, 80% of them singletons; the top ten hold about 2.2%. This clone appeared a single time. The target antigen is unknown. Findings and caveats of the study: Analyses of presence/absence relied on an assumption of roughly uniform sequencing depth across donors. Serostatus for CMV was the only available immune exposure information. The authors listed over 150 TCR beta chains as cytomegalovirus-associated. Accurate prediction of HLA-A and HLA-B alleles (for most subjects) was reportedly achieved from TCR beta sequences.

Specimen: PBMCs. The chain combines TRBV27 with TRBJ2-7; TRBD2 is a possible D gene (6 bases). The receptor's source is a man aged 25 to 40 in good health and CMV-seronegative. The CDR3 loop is CASSHREQSYEQYF. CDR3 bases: TGTGCCAGCAGTCATCGGGAGCAGTCCTACGAGCAGTACTTC.